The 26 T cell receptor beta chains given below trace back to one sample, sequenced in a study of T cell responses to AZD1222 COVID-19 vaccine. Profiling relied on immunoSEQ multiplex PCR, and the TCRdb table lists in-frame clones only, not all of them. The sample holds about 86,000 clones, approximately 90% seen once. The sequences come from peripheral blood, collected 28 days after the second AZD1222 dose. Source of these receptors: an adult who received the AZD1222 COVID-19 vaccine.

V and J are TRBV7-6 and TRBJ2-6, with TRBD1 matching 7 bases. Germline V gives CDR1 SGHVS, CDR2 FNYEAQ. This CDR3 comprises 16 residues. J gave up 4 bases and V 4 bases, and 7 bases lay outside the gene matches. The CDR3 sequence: CASSSGPGGGANVLTF. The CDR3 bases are TGTGCCAGCAGCTCCGGGCCAGGGGGAGGGGCCAACGTCCTGACTTTC.

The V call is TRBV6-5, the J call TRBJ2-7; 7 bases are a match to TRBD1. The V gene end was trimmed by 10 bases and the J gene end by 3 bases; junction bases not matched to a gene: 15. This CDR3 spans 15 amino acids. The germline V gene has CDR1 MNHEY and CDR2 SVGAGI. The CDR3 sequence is CATDPTGSGGYEQYF. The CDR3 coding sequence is TGTGCCACCGACCCCACGGGTTCAGGGGGCTACGAGCAGTACTTC.

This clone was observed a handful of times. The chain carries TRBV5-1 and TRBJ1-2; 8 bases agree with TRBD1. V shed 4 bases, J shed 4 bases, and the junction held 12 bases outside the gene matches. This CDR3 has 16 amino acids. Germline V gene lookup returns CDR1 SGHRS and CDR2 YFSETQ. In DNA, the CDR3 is TGCGCCAGCAGCCCCGTCACAGGGGGTGTCGGCTATGGCTACACCTTC. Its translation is CASSPVTGGVGYGYTF.

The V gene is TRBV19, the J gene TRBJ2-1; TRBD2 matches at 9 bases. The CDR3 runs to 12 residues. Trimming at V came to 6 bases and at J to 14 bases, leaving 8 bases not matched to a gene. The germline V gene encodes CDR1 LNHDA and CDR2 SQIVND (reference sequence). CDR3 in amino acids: CASRSGGRRKFF. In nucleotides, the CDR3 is TGTGCCAGTAGGAGCGGGGGGCGGCGGAAGTTCTTC.

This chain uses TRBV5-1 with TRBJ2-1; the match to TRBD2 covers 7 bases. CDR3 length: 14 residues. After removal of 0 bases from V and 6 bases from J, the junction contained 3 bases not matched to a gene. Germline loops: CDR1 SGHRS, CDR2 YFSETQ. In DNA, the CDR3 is TGCGCCAGCAGCTTGGAGCGGGGCCCCAATGAGCAGTTCTTC. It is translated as CASSLERGPNEQFF.

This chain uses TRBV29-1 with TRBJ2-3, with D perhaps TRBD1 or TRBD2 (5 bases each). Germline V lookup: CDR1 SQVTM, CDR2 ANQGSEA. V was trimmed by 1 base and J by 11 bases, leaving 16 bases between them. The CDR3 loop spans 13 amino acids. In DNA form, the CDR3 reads TGCAGCGTTGAAGGGGGGTCCCGGGTAGGGCAGTATTTT. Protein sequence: CSVEGGSRVGQYF.

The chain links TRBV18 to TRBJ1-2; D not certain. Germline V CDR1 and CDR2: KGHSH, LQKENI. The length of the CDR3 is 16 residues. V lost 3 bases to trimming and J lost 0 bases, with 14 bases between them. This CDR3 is CASSPNSEAPNYGYTF. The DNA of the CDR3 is TGTGCCAGCTCACCGAATTCAGAGGCCCCTAACTATGGCTACACCTTC.

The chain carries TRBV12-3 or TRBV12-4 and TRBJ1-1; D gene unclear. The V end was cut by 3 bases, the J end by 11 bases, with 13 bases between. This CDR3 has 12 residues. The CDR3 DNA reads TGTGCCAGCAGTTTTTCCGGGTTTAACGCTTTCTTT. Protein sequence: CASSFSGFNAFF.

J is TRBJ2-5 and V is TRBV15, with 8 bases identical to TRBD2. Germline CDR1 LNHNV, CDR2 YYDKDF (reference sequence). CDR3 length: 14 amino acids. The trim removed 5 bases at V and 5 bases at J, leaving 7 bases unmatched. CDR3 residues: CATSDGGAEETQYF. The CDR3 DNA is TGTGCCACCAGCGACGGGGGGGCCGAGGAGACCCAGTACTTC. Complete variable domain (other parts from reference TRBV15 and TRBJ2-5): DAMVIQNPRYQVTQFGKPVTLSCSQTLNHNVMYWYQQKSSQAPKLLFHYYDKDFNNEADTPDNFQSRRPNTSFCFLDIRSPGLGDTAMYLCATSDGGAEETQYFGPGTRLLVL.

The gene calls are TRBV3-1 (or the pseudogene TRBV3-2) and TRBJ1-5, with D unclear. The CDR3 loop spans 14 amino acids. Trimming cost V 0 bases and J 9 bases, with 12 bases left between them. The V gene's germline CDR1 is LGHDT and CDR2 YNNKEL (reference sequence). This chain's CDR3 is CASSQEQKSPPQHF. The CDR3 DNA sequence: TGTGCCAGCAGCCAAGAACAAAAAAGTCCGCCCCAGCATTTT.

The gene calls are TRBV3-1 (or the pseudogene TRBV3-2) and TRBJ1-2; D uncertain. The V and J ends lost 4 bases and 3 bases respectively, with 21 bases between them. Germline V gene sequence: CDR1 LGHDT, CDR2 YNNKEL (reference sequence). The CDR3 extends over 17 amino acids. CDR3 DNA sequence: TGTGCCAGCAGCCCGTCGGCCATCGGTTTGTATGACTATGGCTACACCTTC. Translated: CASSPSAIGLYDYGYTF.

CDR3 region: CASSESGKLFF. CDR3 in DNA: TGCGCCAGCAGTGAGTCAGGAAAACTGTTTTTT. The chain links TRBV10-2 to TRBJ1-4; D remains ambiguous. CDR3 length equals 11 residues. The germline V gene has CDR1 WSHSY and CDR2 SAAADI. V was cut by 0 bases and J by 10 bases, with 3 bases left in between.

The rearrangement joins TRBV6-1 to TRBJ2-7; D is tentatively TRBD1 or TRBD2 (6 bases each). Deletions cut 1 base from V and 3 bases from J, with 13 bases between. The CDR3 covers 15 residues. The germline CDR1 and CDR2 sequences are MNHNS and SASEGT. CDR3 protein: CASSEDLGGSYEQYF. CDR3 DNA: TGTGCCAGCAGTGAAGACCTGGGGGGCAGCTACGAGCAGTACTTC.

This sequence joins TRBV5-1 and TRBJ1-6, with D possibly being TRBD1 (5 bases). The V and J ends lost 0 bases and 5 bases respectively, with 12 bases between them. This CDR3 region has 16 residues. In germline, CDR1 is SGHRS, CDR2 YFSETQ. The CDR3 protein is CASSLEGTFDNSPLHF. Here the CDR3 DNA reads TGCGCCAGCAGCTTGGAAGGGACCTTTGATAATTCACCCCTCCACTTT.

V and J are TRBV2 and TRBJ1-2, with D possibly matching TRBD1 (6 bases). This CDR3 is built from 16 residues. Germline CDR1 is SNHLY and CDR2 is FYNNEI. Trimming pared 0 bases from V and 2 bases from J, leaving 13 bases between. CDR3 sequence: CASSEALRQGNYGYTF. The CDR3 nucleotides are TGTGCCAGCAGTGAAGCGCTTCGGCAGGGGAACTATGGCTACACCTTC.

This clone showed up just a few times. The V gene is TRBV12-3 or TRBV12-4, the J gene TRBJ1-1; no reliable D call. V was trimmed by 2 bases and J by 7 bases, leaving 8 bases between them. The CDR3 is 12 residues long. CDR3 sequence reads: CASSLLQLEAFF. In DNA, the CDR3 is TGTGCCAGCAGTTTACTCCAGCTTGAAGCTTTCTTT.

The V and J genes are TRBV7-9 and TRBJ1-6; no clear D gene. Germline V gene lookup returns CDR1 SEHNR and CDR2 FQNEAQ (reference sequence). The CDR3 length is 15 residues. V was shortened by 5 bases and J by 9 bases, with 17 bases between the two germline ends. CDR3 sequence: CASSATGSEGSPLHF. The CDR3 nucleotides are TGTGCCAGCAGCGCAACGGGTTCCGAGGGTTCACCCCTCCACTTT.

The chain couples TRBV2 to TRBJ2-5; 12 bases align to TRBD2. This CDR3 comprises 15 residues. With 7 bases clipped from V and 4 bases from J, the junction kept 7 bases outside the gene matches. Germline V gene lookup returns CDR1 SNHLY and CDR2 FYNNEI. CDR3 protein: CASTGLAGGRETQYF. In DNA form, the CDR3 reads TGTGCCAGCACGGGGCTAGCGGGGGGGCGAGAGACCCAGTACTTC.

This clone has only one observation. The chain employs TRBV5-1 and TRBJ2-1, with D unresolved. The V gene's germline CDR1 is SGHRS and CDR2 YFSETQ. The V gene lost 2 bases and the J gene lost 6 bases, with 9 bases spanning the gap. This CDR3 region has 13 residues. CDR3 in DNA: TGCGCCAGCAGCTTCGCGGTTGCCAATGAGCAGTTCTTC. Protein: CASSFAVANEQFF.

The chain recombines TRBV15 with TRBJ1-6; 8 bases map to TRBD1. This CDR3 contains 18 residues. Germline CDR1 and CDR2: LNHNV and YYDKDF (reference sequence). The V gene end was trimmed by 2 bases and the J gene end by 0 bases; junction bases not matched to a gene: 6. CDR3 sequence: CATSRLRQGSSYNSPLHF. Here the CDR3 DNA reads TGTGCCACCAGCAGATTGAGACAGGGGAGCTCCTATAATTCACCCCTCCACTTT.

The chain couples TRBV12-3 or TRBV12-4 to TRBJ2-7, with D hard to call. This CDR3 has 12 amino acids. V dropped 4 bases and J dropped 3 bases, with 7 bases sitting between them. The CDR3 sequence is CASSSRYYEQYF. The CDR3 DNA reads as TGTGCCAGCAGTTCTAGATACTACGAGCAGTACTTC.

The CDR3 bases are TGTGCCACCAGCAGAGGGGGGACAGGGCTCCAACAGTACGTC. Its translation: CATSRGGTGLQQYV. The gene calls are TRBV15 and TRBJ2-7, with 9 bases that match TRBD1. This CDR3 region has 14 residues. Trimming removed 1 base from V and 10 bases from J; junction bases left unmatched: 8. Germline CDR1 LNHNV, CDR2 YYDKDF (reference sequence).

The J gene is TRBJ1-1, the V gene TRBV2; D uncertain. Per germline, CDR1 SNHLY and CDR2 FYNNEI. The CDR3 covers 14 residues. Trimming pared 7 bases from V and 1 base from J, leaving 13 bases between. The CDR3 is CASMRVVENTEAFF. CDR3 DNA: TGTGCCAGCATGAGGGTGGTCGAGAACACTGAAGCTTTCTTT.

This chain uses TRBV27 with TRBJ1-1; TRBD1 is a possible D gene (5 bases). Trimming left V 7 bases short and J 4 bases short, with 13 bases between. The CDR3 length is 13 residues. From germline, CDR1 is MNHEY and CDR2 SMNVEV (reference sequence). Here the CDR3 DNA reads TGTGCCAGCAAATCAGGGTTGAGCACTGAAGCTTTCTTT. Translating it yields CASKSGLSTEAFF.

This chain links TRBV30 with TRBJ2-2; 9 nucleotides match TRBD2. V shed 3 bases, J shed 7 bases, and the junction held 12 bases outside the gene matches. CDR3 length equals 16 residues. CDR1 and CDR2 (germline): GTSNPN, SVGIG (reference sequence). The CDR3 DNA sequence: TGTGCCTGGAGAGATTTTCCGGGACTAGCTAACGGGGAGCTGTTTTTT. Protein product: CAWRDFPGLANGELFF.

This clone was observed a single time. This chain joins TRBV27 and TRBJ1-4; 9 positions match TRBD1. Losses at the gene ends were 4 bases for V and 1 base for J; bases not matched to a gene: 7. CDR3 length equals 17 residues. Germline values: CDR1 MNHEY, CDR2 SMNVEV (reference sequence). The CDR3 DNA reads TGTGCCAGCAGTTCGGACAGGGGAACCGGAACTAATGAAAAACTGTTTTTT. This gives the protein CASSSDRGTGTNEKLFF.